Each of the 8 T cell receptor beta chains below was sequenced from the same sample in a study of patients and donors after allogeneic stem cell transplantation. MiXCR, run by TCRdb on the RT-PCR reads, gives a single entry per CDR3 protein. Of roughly 940,000 distinct CDR3 sequences detected, approximately 18% appear once; the ten largest clones hold roughly 6%. The sample consisted of blood, either unsorted or a sorted T cell fraction (not recorded which). These receptor sequences come from a human donor who was either an allogeneic HSCT recipient or a stem cell or donor lymphocyte infusion donor (not recorded which). It is not recorded whose cells these are; they may come from a transplant donor.

This clonotype turned up a few times. The chain has TRBV30 and TRBJ1-1; no clear D gene. The CDR3 has 11 residues. The ends were cut back, 4 bases at V and 6 bases at J, with 9 bases in the middle. Looked up from germline, CDR1 is GTSNPN and CDR2 is SVGIG (reference sequence). The CDR3 sequence is CAWKDVSEAFF. The DNA of the CDR3 is TGTGCCTGGAAGGATGTCTCTGAAGCTTTCTTT.

The V call is TRBV5-1, the J call TRBJ1-4; no reliable D call. The germline V and J ends were trimmed by 3 bases and 8 bases, with 11 bases remaining between them. The CDR3 consists of 13 residues. CDR1 and CDR2 (germline): SGHRS, YFSETQ. The CDR3 spells CASSWAPGEKLFF. The CDR3 DNA follows: TGCGCCAGCAGCTGGGCCCCGGGGGAAAAACTGTTTTTT.

This clonotype was counted only a few times. The chain joins TRBV6-5 to TRBJ1-4; no clear D. CDR1 and CDR2 (germline): MNHEY, SVGAGI. Deletions cut 0 bases from V and 0 bases from J, with 8 bases between. CDR3 size: 16 residues. CDR3 in DNA: TGTGCCAGCAGTTACTCCCCGACACCAACTAATGAAAAACTGTTTTTT. It specifies CASSYSPTPTNEKLFF.

The chain employs TRBV7-6 and TRBJ1-5; TRBD1 agrees at 10 bases. The CDR3 consists of 18 residues. The V gene's germline CDR1 is SGHVS and CDR2 FNYEAQ. Germline trimming cut 2 bases from V and 6 bases from J; bases unmatched to any gene: 13. CDR3 loop: CASSLHLSGTGVGQPQHF. The CDR3 nucleotides read TGTGCCAGCAGCTTACATCTTTCCGGGACAGGGGTAGGTCAGCCCCAGCATTTT.

This clonotype came up a few times. This rearrangement joins TRBV6-1 to TRBJ1-5, with unresolved D. The germline V and J ends were trimmed by 2 bases and 4 bases, with 12 bases remaining between them. From germline, CDR1 is MNHNS and CDR2 SASEGT. The CDR3 covers 15 residues. The CDR3 nucleotides are TGTGCCAGCAGTGAATCCCTTGGGCAGAATCAGCCCCAGCATTTT. Its translation is CASSESLGQNQPQHF.

This rearrangement joins TRBV27 to TRBJ1-1; tentative D call: TRBD1 (6 bases). Germline loops: CDR1 MNHEY, CDR2 SMNVEV (reference sequence). This CDR3 contains 13 residues. V gave up 3 bases and J gave up 6 bases, with 11 bases separating them. CDR3 DNA sequence: TGTGCCAGCAGTTTCCCGGGGGCGTCTGAAGCTTTCTTT. Its translation: CASSFPGASEAFF.

This clonotype has more than one count but fewer than ten. The chain has TRBV6-1 and TRBJ2-5; TRBD2 matches at 9 bases. Germline V lookup: CDR1 MNHNS, CDR2 SASEGT. This CDR3 region has 16 residues. J lost 4 bases, V lost 6 bases, and 12 bases had no gene match. The CDR3: CASSLLASGNRETQYF. CDR3 sequence (DNA): TGTGCCAGCAGCCTCCTAGCTAGCGGGAATAGAGAGACCCAGTACTTC.

This clonotype occurred a few times. The V gene is TRBV12-3 or TRBV12-4, the J gene TRBJ2-7, with D unclear. V lost 3 bases and J 0 bases, leaving 9 bases between the germline ends. There are 14 residues in the CDR3. The CDR3 nucleotides are TGTGCCAGCAGTTTTATACAAGACTCCTACGAGCAGTACTTC. Translating it yields CASSFIQDSYEQYF.